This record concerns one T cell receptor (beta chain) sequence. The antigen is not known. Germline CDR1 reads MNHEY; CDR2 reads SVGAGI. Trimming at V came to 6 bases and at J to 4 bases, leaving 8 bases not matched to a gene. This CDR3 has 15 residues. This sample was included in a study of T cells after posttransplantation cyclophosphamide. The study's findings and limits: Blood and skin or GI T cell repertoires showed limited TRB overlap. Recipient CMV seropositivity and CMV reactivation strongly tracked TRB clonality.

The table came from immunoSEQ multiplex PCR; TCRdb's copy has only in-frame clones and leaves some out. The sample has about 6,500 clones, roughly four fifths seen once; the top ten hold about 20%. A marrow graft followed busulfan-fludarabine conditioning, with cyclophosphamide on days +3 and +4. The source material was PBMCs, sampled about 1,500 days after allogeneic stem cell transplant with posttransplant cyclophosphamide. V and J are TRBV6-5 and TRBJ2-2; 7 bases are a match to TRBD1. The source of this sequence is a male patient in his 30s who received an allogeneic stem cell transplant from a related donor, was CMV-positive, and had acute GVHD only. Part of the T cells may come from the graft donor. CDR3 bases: TGTGCCAGCAGGGATGTAACAGGGGTCACCGGGGAGCTGTTTTTT. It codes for CASRDVTGVTGELFF.